The rows below give T cell receptor beta chains drawn from one sample of a study of blood T cell repertoires in COVID-19. Sequencing used immunoSEQ multiplex PCR; TCRdb keeps in-frame clones, though not all of them. The sample shows 250,000 to 300,000 clones, around nine tenths of them seen only once. Sequenced: peripheral blood. All receptors derive from a woman aged 60-75 years with COVID-19, enrolled during active disease. CDR3s include the opening cysteine and the closing phenylalanine or tryptophan.

CDR3: CASSIKGPGNTIYF
V: TRBV19

CDR3: CAWDKGGARNTIYF
V: TRBV30

CDR3: CASSVSGTGVYSPLHF
V: TRBV9

CDR3: CASSIRTSGYNEQFF
V: TRBV5-1

CDR3: CASSSYRGRYGYTF
V: TRBV11-2

CDR3: CAISGGNTEAFF
V: TRBV28

CDR3: CSAMTGWGYTF
V: TRBV20-1

CDR3: CASSQDAVAIYGYTF
V: TRBV3-1/TRBV3-2

CDR3: CASSSERVATNEKLFF
V: TRBV19

CDR3: CASSQTTGAGEKLFF
V: TRBV28

CDR3: CAVGGISGANVLTF
V: TRBV28

CDR3: CAWTPGAHNEQFF
V: TRBV30

CDR3: CASSIPGSSNQPQHF
V: TRBV19

CDR3: CASSLRLPGSPLHF
V: TRBV5-6

CDR3: CASSIIQGNEQFF
V: TRBV19

CDR3: CASSLGSSGRNEQFF
V: TRBV6-2/TRBV6-3

CDR3: CASSSRGSHYEQYF
V: TRBV11-1

CDR3: CASSFVAGITGELFF
V: TRBV28

CDR3: CASSSTIMMQYF
V: TRBV7-2

CDR3: CASSLLAGGLSEQFF
V: TRBV7-2

CDR3: CSVAPGSNQPQHF
V: TRBV29-1

CDR3: CASSQEARLTRETQYF
V: TRBV3-1/TRBV3-2

CDR3: CASSGDRTGELFF
V: TRBV7-7

CDR3: CASSPTGLGANVLTF
V: TRBV7-2

CDR3: CASSQTTGGGFSSNSPLHF
V: TRBV18

CDR3: CASSGEGLSYEQYF
V: TRBV11-2

CDR3: CSVEDTGF
V: TRBV29-1

CDR3: CASSLAAPSGDTQYF
V: TRBV7-9

CDR3: CASSLGAVNSGNTIYF
V: TRBV7-2

CDR3: CASSYPRAGGLDEQYF
V: TRBV28

CDR3: CASSLVRGGFGELFF
V: TRBV11-2

CDR3: CASSLGGTLLGYGYTF
V: TRBV11-2